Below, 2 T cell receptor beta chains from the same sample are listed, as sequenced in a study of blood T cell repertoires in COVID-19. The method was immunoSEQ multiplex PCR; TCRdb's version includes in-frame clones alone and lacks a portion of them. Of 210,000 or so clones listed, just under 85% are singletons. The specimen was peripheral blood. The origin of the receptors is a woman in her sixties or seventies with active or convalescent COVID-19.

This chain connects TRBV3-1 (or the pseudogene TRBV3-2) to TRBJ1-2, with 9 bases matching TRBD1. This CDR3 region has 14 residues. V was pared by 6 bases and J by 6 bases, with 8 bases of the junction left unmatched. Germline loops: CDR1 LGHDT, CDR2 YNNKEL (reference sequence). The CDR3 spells CASSFRDRDNGYTF. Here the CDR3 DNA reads TGTGCCAGCAGTTTCCGGGACAGGGACAATGGCTACACCTTC.

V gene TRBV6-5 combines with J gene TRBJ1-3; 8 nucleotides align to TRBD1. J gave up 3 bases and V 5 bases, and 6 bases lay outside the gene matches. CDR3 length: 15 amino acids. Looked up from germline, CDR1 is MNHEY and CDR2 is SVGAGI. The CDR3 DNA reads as TGTGCCAGCAGTCCTTGGACAGGGTATGGAAACACCATATATTTT. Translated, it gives CASSPWTGYGNTIYF.